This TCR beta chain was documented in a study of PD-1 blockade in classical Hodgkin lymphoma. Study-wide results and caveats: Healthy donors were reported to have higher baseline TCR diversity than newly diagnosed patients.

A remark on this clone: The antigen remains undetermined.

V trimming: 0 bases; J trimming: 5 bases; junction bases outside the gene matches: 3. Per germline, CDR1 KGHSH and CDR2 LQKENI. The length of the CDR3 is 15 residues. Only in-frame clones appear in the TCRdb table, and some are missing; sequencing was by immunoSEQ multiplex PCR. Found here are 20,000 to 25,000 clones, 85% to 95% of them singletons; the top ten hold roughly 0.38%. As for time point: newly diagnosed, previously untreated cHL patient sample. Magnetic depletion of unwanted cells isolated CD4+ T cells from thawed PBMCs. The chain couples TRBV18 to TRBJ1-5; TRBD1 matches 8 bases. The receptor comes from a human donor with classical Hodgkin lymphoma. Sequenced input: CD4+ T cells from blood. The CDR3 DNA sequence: TGTGCCAGCTCACCACCAGGACAGGGCTATCAGCCCCAGCATTTT. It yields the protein CASSPPGQGYQPQHF.